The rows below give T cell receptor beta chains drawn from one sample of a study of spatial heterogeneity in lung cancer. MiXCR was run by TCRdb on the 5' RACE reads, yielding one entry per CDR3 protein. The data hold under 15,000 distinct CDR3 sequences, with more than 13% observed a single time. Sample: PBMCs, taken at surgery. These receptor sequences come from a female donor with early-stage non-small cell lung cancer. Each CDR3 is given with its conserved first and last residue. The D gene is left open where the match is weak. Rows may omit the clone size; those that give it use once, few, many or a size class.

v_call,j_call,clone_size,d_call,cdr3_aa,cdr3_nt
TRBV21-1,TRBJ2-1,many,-,CASSSVPVSYNEQFF,TGTGCCAGCAGCTCTGTCCCTGTCTCCTACAATGAGCAGTTCTTC
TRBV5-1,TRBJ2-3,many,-,CASSFRDQGGDTQYF,TGCGCCAGCAGCTTCCGGGACCAAGGAGGAGATACGCAGTATTTT
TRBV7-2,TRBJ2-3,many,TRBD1,CASTLRRTGGTDTQYF,TGTGCCAGCACCTTACGTCGGACAGGGGGAACAGATACGCAGTATTTT
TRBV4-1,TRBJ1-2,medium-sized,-,CASSEKAPGSNYGYTF,TGCGCCAGCAGCGAAAAAGCCCCAGGTTCTAACTATGGCTACACCTTC
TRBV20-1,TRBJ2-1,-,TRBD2,CSARPTSPSFHSEQFF,TGCAGTGCTAGACCGACTAGCCCCAGTTTCCACAGTGAGCAGTTCTTC
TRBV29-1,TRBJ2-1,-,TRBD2,CSVGLAGVIYNEQFF,TGCAGCGTTGGACTAGCGGGAGTCATCTACAATGAGCAGTTCTTC
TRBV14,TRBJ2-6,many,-,CASSQARKNSGANVLTF,TGTGCCAGCAGCCAAGCTCGGAAAAACTCTGGGGCCAACGTCCTGACTTTC
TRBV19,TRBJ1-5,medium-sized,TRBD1,CASSIGGQVLSSRQPQHF,TGTGCCAGTAGTATTGGTGGACAGGTGCTAAGCTCGAGACAGCCCCAGCATTTT
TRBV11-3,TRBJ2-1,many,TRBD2,CASSFSGLAGGQGEQFF,TGTGCCAGCAGCTTCTCGGGACTAGCGGGGGGTCAAGGGGAGCAGTTCTTC
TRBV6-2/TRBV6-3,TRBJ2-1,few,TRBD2,CASSYPDLRDYGYNEQFF,TGTGCCAGCAGTTACCCCGACCTCCGGGACTACGGCTACAATGAGCAGTTCTTC
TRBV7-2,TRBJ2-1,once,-,CASSSHVPAKGEQFF,TGTGCCAGCAGCTCCCATGTGCCGGCTAAGGGTGAGCAGTTCTTC
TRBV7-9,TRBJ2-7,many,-,CASSLASRTAPGEQYF,TGTGCCAGCAGCTTAGCGAGTCGGACAGCCCCTGGGGAGCAGTACTTC
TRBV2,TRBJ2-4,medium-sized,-,CASSELGVLAKNIQYF,TGTGCCAGCAGTGAACTAGGGGTTCTAGCCAAAAACATTCAGTACTTC
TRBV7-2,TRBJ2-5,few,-,CASSITRVETQYF,TGTGCCAGCAGCATCACTAGGGTGGAGACCCAGTACTTC
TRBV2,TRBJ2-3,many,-,CASHKADTQYF,TGTGCCAGCCACAAGGCAGATACGCAGTATTTT